A single sample gave rise to the 23 T cell receptor beta chains below, sequenced in a study of molecular identifiers for immune sequencing clone quantification. MiXCR, applied by TCRdb to the PCR reads, yields one record per CDR3 protein. The sample contains hundreds of thousands of distinct CDR3 sequences, about a fifth of which appear only once. Sequencing was carried out using naive CD8+ T cells from blood, with Jurkat cell RNA spiked in. The subset here: FACS-sorted CD8+CD4-CCR7+CD45RA+ naive T cells. The receptors stem from a human donor in good health. Some libraries in this study had Jurkat cell RNA spiked in.

The chain carries TRBV28 and TRBJ2-3, with D unresolved. V was shortened by 7 bases and J by 0 bases, with 11 bases between the two germline ends. CDR3 length: 14 residues. From germline, CDR1 is MDHEN and CDR2 SYDVKM. CDR3 residues: CASKRPASTDTQYF. DNA for the CDR3: TGTGCCAGCAAACGTCCGGCTAGCACAGATACGCAGTATTTT. Drawing the rest from reference TRBV28 and TRBJ2-3, the complete variable domain is DVKVTQSSRYLVKRTGEKVFLECVQDMDHENMFWYRQDPGLGLRLIYFSYDVKMKEKGDIPEGYSVSREKKERFSLILESASTNQTSMYLCASKRPASTDTQYFGPGTRLTVL.

This clonotype appeared many times. The genes are TRBV29-1 and TRBJ1-1; no reliable D call. The CDR3 runs 17 residues. CDR1 is SQVTM, CDR2 ANQGSEA, per germline. V lost 3 bases to trimming and J lost 4 bases, with 24 bases between them. The CDR3 coding sequence is TGCAGCGTTGACGAGAGAAGTTGGGAGAGAGACGCCACTGAAGCTTTCTTT. This sequence encodes CSVDERSWERDATEAFF. Full variable domain (outside the CDR3, taken from reference TRBV29-1 and TRBJ1-1): SAVISQKPSRDICQRGTSLTIQCQVDSQVTMMFWYRQQPGQSLTLIATANQGSEATYESGFVIDKFPISRPNLTFSTLTVSNMSPEDSSIYLCSVDERSWERDATEAFFGQGTRLTVV.

This clonotype occurred many times. V is TRBV5-6 and J is TRBJ2-7; 7 bases fit TRBD1. Germline V gene sequence: CDR1 SGHDT, CDR2 YYEEEE. The CDR3 contains 14 residues. With 4 bases clipped from V and 2 bases from J, the junction kept 6 bases outside the gene matches. Here the CDR3 DNA reads TGTGCCAGCAGCGGGGGACAGACCACCTACGAGCAGTACTTC. Protein: CASSGGQTTYEQYF.

The chain uses TRBV2 and TRBJ1-2, with 9 bases lining up with TRBD1. CDR1 SNHLY and CDR2 FYNNEI come from the germline V gene. This CDR3 region has 16 residues. V lost 6 bases and J lost 5; bases outside the gene matches: 13. This CDR3 reads CASSENPTGGYYGYTF. The CDR3, as DNA: TGTGCCAGCAGCGAAAACCCGACAGGGGGTTATTATGGCTACACCTTC.

This clonotype was seen at least ten times. The chain joins TRBV19 to TRBJ2-7; the match to TRBD1 covers 8 bases. CDR1 LNHDA and CDR2 SQIVND come from the germline V gene (reference sequence). Trimming cost V 3 bases and J 0 bases; bases outside gene matches: 4. This CDR3 comprises 15 residues. The CDR3 bases are TGTGCCAGTAGTATCGGGACAGGACTCTCCTACGAGCAGTACTTC. This translates into CASSIGTGLSYEQYF.

In this sample, this clonotype turned up a few times. V is TRBV11-3 and J is TRBJ1-4, with 8 nucleotides matching TRBD1. The J segment lost 8 bases and the V segment lost 4 bases, leaving 15 bases of the junction unmatched. The length of the CDR3 is 17 residues. In germline, CDR1 is SGHNT, CDR2 YENEEA. The CDR3 reads CASSSSRDRWEEEKLFF. CDR3 nucleotides: TGTGCCAGCAGCTCGTCCCGGGACAGGTGGGAGGAGGAAAAACTGTTTTTT.

The chain has TRBV7-6 and TRBJ2-3; 7 nucleotides match TRBD2. J was trimmed by 3 bases and V by 2 bases; bases with no gene match: 5. In germline, CDR1 is SGHVS, CDR2 FNYEAQ. There are 15 residues in the CDR3. The CDR3 sequence: CASSLTRGGTDTQYF. DNA of the CDR3: TGTGCCAGCAGCTTAACAAGGGGAGGGACAGATACGCAGTATTTT.

This clonotype was counted between two and nine times. This chain links TRBV5-1 with TRBJ2-3, with D perhaps matching TRBD2 (6 bases). CDR1 is SGHRS, CDR2 YFSETQ, per germline. This CDR3 has 15 amino acids. The V end lost 4 bases, the J end lost 2 bases, and 14 bases lay between the germline ends. The CDR3 region has the DNA TGCGCCAGCAGCCTAGGGGACTCAAACACAGATACGCAGTATTTT. Translated: CASSLGDSNTDTQYF.

This clonotype was seen many times. The CDR3 DNA sequence: TGCGCCAGCAGCTTGGGAGAGGTAGCGGGGGGAATCCAAGAGACCCAGTACTTC. Translating it yields CASSLGEVAGGIQETQYF. The chain employs TRBV5-1 and TRBJ2-5; 10 positions agree with TRBD2. Germline assignment: CDR1 SGHRS and CDR2 YFSETQ. This CDR3 has 18 residues. Trimming at V came to 0 bases and at J to 1 base, leaving 9 bases not matched to a gene.

This clonotype was recorded at least ten times. The V call is TRBV6-5, the J call TRBJ2-2, with 8 bases identical to TRBD2. The CDR3 has 19 amino acids. V was pared by 2 bases and J by 3 bases, with 14 bases of the junction left unmatched. Germline CDR1 MNHEY, CDR2 SVGAGI. CDR3 nucleotide sequence: TGTGCCAGCAGTTACCGCCCTCCTAGACTAGCGATTGACACCGGGGAGCTGTTTTTT. Translation: CASSYRPPRLAIDTGELFF.

Turning to this clonotype: The junction does not match germline at one end; this may be a read error. This chain links TRBV5-3 with TRBJ1-1; D is unresolved. TRBV5-3 is filed as an ORF, its function uncertain. The CDR3 extends over 17 amino acids. The CDR3 here is CASSLAWTVRPNTEAFF. In DNA, the CDR3 is TGTGCCAGCAGCTTGGCCTGGACCGTCCGACCGAACACTGAAGCTTTCTTT.

To note about this clonotype: Because it lacks the conserved phenylalanine or tryptophan at the end, this CDR3 is likely a read error. The gene calls are TRBV30 and TRBJ1-5, with unresolved D. The germline V and J ends were trimmed by 1 base and 1 base, with 11 bases remaining between them. This CDR3 region has 15 residues. Germline lookup yields CDR1 GTSNPN and CDR2 SVGIG (reference sequence). This chain's CDR3 is CAWSDGATSNQPQHP. The DNA for the CDR3 is TGTGCCTGGAGTGACGGTGCAACAAGCAATCAGCCCCAGCATCCT.

J is TRBJ2-1 and V is TRBV11-3; 10 nucleotides align to TRBD2. With V trimmed by 5 bases and J by 6 bases, 10 bases remained unmatched. Germline loops: CDR1 SGHNT, CDR2 YENEEA. The CDR3 runs to 16 residues. CDR3 sequence: CASSDLGLAHFNEQFF. DNA for the CDR3: TGTGCCAGCAGCGACTTGGGACTAGCGCACTTCAATGAGCAGTTCTTC.

The rearrangement uses TRBV13 and TRBJ1-1, with D hard to call. CDR1 is PRHDT and CDR2 is FYEKMQ in the germline V gene (reference sequence). V lost 6 bases to trimming and J lost 6 bases, with 11 bases between them. This CDR3 spans 12 amino acids. In DNA, the CDR3 is TGTGCCAGCAGTCGAGGGAGCCCTGAAGCTTTCTTT. Protein: CASSRGSPEAFF.

This clonotype was observed at least ten times. The gene calls are TRBV5-1 and TRBJ1-1; a possible D gene is TRBD1 (5 bases). The length of the CDR3 is 13 residues. The germline V and J ends were trimmed by 3 bases and 1 base, with 7 bases remaining between them. CDR1 and CDR2 from the germline V gene are SGHRS and YFSETQ. The CDR3 sequence is CASSSTGNTEAFF. CDR3 DNA sequence: TGCGCCAGCAGCTCAACAGGGAACACTGAAGCTTTCTTT.

This clonotype was detected many times. V and J are TRBV29-1 and TRBJ2-5, with D unresolved. Per germline, CDR1 SQVTM and CDR2 ANQGSEA. CDR3 length: 12 residues. The V end lost 7 bases, the J end lost 1 base, and 10 bases lay between the germline ends. The CDR3 spells CSAIDIQETQYF. The CDR3 region has the DNA TGCAGCGCTATCGACATCCAAGAGACCCAGTACTTC.

This clonotype has more than one count but fewer than ten. The junction departs from the called germline gene at one end, perhaps through a read error. The V gene is TRBV7-9, the J gene TRBJ2-5, with TRBD1 matching 8 bases. The germline CDR1 and CDR2 sequences are SEHNR and FQNEAQ (reference sequence). The CDR3 covers 17 residues. In DNA, the CDR3 is TGTGCCAGCAGCCGGAGACCGTTGACAGGGGTCAGAGAGGCCCAGTACTTC. Translated, it gives CASSRRPLTGVREAQYF. Based on the CDR3 plus reference TRBV7-9 and TRBJ2-5, the full variable domain is DTGVSQNPRHKITKRGQNVTFRCDPISEHNRLYWYRQTLGQGPEFLTYFQNEAQLEKSRLLSDRFSAERPKGSFSTLEIQRTEQGDSAMYLCASSRRPLTGVREAQYFGPGTRLLVL.

This clonotype was observed a handful of times. This rearrangement joins TRBV2 to TRBJ1-1, with D unclear. The CDR3 spans 12 residues. The V end lost 5 bases, the J end lost 5 bases, and 9 bases lay between the germline ends. Germline loops: CDR1 SNHLY, CDR2 FYNNEI. CDR3 coding DNA: TGTGCCAGCAGTTCCCTCGGGACTGAAGCTTTCTTT. Protein: CASSSLGTEAFF.

J is TRBJ2-7 and V is TRBV27, with TRBD1 as a possible D gene (6 bases). This CDR3 is 13 amino acids long. The germline V gene has CDR1 MNHEY and CDR2 SMNVEV (reference sequence). V lost 2 bases, J lost 4 bases, and 9 bases lay in between. The CDR3 sequence is CASSLADRYEQYF. For the CDR3, the DNA is TGTGCCAGCAGTTTAGCGGACAGATACGAGCAGTACTTC.

The sample holds many counts of this clonotype. The V and J genes are TRBV6-5 and TRBJ1-6; 8 bases fit TRBD1. This CDR3 is 14 amino acids long. J was trimmed by 8 bases and V by 7 bases; bases with no gene match: 7. The germline gives CDR1 MNHEY, CDR2 SVGAGI. DNA for the CDR3: TGTGCCAGCACCAGACAGGGGAGAGATTCACCCCTCCACTTT. It specifies CASTRQGRDSPLHF.

This clonotype occurred many times. The chain links TRBV20-1 to TRBJ1-1, with TRBD1 as a possible D gene (6 bases). Trimming took 4 bases from V and 8 from J, leaving 8 bases between them. The CDR3 runs 10 residues. Germline V gives CDR1 DFQATT, CDR2 SNEGSKA (reference sequence). Here the CDR3 DNA reads TGCAGTGCTACTGACAGGGAAGCTTTCTTT. This sequence encodes CSATDREAFF.

This clonotype was detected many times. J is TRBJ2-2 and V is TRBV12-3 or TRBV12-4; the match to TRBD1 covers 10 bases. Unmatched junction bases numbered 4, after V lost 3 bases and J lost 3 bases. CDR3 length equals 16 residues. CDR3 coding DNA: TGTGCCAGCAGTTTCGGGGACAGGGGATACACCGGGGAGCTGTTTTTT. As protein: CASSFGDRGYTGELFF.

This clonotype was seen a handful of times. The V and J genes are TRBV20-1 and TRBJ2-4; no clear D gene. The CDR3 is made up of 16 amino acids. Germline CDR1 reads DFQATT; CDR2 reads SNEGSKA (reference sequence). Trimming took 0 bases from V and 0 from J, leaving 12 bases between them. CDR3 DNA: TGCAGTGCTAGAGAAGGGCCTACAAGAGCCAAAAACATTCAGTACTTC. The encoded protein is CSAREGPTRAKNIQYF.